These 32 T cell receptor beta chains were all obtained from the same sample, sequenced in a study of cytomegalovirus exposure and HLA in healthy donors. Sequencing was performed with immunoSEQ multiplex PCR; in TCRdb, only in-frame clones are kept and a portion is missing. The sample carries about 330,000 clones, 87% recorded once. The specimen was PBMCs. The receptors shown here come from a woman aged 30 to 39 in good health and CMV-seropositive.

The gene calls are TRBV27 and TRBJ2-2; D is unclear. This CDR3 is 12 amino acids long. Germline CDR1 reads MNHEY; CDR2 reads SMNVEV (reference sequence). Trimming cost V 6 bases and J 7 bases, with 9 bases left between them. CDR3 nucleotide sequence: TGTGCCAGCAGCCCCTCGGTCGGGGAGCTGTTTTTT. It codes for CASSPSVGELFF.

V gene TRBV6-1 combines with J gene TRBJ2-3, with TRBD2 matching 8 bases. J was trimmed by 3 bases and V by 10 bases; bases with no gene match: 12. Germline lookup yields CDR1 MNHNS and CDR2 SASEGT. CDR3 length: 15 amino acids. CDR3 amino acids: CANSMGGGRTDTQYF. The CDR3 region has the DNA TGTGCCAACAGCATGGGCGGGGGGCGTACAGATACGCAGTATTTT.

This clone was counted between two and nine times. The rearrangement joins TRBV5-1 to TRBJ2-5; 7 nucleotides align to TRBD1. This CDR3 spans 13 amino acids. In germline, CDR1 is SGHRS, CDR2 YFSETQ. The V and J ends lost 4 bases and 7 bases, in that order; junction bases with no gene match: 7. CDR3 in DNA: TGCGCCAGCAGCCTGACAGGGTTTGGGACCCAGTACTTC. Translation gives CASSLTGFGTQYF.

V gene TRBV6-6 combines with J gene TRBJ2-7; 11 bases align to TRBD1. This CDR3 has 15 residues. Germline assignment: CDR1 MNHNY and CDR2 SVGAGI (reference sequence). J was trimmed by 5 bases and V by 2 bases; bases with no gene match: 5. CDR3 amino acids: CASSYRTGGHNEQYF. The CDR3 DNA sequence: TGTGCCAGCAGTTACAGGACAGGGGGCCACAACGAGCAGTACTTC.

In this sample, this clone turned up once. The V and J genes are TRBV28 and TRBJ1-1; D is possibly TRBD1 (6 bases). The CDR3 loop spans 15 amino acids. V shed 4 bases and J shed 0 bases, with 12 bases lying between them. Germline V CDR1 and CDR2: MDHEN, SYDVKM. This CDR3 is CASSYTGLMNTEAFF. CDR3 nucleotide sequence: TGTGCCAGCAGTTACACAGGGTTAATGAACACTGAAGCTTTCTTT.

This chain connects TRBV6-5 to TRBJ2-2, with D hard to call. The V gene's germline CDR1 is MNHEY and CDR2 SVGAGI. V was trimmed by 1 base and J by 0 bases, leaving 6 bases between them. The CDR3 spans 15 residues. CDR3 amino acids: CASSYLTPNTGELFF. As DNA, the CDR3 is TGTGCCAGCAGTTACTTGACACCGAACACCGGGGAGCTGTTTTTT.

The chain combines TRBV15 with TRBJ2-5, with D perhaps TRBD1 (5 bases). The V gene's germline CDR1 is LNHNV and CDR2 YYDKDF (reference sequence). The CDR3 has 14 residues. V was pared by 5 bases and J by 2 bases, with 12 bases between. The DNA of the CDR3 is TGTGCCACCAGCCAACAGACAGTACAAGAGACCCAGTACTTC. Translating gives CATSQQTVQETQYF.

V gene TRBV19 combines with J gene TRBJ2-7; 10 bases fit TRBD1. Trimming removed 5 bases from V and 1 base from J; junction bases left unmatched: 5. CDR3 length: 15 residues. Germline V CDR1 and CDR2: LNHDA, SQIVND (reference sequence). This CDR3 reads CASSPGQGWSYEQYF. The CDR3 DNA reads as TGTGCCAGTAGTCCGGGACAGGGGTGGTCCTACGAGCAGTACTTC.

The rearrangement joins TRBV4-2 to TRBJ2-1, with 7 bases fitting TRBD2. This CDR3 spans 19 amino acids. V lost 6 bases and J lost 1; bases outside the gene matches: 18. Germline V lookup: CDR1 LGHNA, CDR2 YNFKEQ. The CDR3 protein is CASSPREGGPLSSYNEQFF. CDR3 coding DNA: TGTGCCAGCAGTCCGAGGGAGGGAGGGCCTCTATCTTCCTACAATGAGCAGTTCTTC.

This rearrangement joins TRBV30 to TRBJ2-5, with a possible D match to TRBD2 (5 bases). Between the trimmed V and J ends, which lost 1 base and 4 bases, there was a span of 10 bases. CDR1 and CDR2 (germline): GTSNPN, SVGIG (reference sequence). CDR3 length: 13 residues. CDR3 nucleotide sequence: TGTGCCTGGAGTGACGGGGTGGGAGAGACCCAGTACTTC. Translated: CAWSDGVGETQYF.

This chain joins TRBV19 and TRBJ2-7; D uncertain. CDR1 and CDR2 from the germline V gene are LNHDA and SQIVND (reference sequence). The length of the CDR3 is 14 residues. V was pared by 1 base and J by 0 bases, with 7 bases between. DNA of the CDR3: TGTGCCAGTAGTATAGGAGGCGTCTCCTACGAGCAGTACTTC. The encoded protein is CASSIGGVSYEQYF. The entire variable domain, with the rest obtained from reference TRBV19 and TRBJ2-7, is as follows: DGGITQSPKYLFRKEGQNVTLSCEQNLNHDAMYWYRQDPGQGLRLIYYSQIVNDFQKGDIAEGYSVSREKKESFPLTVTSAQKNPTAFYLCASSIGGVSYEQYFGPGTRLTVT.

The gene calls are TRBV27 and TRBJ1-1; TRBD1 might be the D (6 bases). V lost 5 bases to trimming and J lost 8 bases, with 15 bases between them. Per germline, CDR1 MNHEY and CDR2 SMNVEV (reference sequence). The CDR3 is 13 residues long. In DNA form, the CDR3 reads TGTGCCAGCAGTCTCCTCAGGGGAAGGGAAGCTTTCTTT. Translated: CASSLLRGREAFF.

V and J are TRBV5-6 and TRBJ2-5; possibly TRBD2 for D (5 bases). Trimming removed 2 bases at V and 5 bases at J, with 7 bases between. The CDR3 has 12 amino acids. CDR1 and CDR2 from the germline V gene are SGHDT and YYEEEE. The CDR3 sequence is CASSFSGETQYF. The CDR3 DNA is TGTGCCAGCAGCTTCTCGGGGGAGACCCAGTACTTC.

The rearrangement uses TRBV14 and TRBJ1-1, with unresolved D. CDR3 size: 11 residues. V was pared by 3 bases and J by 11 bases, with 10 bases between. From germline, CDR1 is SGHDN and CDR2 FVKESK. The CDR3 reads CASSHQRQAFF. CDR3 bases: TGTGCCAGCAGCCACCAACGTCAGGCTTTCTTT.

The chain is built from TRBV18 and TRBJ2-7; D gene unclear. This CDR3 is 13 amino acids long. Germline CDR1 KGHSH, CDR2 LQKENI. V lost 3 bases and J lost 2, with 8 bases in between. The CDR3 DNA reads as TGTGCCAGCTCACCTGGCCAACCCTACGAGCAGTACTTC. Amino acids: CASSPGQPYEQYF.

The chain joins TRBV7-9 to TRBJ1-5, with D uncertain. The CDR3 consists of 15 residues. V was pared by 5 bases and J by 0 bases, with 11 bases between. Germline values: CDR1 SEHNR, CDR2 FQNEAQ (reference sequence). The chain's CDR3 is CASSARTGSNQPQHF. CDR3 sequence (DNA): TGTGCCAGCAGCGCCCGGACGGGTAGCAATCAGCCCCAGCATTTT.

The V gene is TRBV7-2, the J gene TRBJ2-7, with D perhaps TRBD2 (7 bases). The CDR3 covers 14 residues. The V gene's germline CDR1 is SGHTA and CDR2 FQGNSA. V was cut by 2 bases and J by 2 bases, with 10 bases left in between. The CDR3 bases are TGTGCCAGCAGCTTAAGGGGGACTACCTACGAGCAGTACTTC. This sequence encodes CASSLRGTTYEQYF.

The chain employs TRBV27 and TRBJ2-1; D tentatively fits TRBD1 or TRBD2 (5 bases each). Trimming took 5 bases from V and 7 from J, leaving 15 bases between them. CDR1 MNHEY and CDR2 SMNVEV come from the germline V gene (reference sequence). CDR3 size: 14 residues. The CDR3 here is CASSPLGPENEQFF. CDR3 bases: TGTGCCAGCAGTCCCCTGGGACCAGAGAATGAGCAGTTCTTC.

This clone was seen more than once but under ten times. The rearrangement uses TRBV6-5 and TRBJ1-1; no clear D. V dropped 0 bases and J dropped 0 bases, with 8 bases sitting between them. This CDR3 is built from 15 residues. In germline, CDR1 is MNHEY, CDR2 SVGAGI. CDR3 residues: CASSYSIGLNTEAFF. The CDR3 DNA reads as TGTGCCAGCAGTTACTCGATAGGGTTGAACACTGAAGCTTTCTTT.

CDR3 region: CASRQLRLNEQYF. For the CDR3, the DNA is TGTGCCAGCAGGCAACTCAGATTAAACGAGCAGTACTTC. This chain joins TRBV27 and TRBJ2-7; D unclear. The CDR3 is 13 amino acids. The ends were cut back, 6 bases at V and 5 bases at J, with 14 bases in the middle. Germline V gene data show CDR1 as MNHEY and CDR2 as SMNVEV (reference sequence).

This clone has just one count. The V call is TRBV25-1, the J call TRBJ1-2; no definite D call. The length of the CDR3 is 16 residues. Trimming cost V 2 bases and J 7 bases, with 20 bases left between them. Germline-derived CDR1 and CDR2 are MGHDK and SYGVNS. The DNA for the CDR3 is TGTGCCAGCAGTGAAAGCGCGGGTCGCCCGCACTCTGGCTACACCTTC. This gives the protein CASSESAGRPHSGYTF.

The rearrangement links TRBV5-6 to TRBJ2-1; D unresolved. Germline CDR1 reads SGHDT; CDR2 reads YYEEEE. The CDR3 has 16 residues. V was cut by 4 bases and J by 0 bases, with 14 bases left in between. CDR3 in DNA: TGTGCCAGCAGCCAATTGGGGTTGAGCTCCTACAATGAGCAGTTCTTC. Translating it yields CASSQLGLSSYNEQFF.

The CDR3 coding sequence is TGTGCCAGCTCACCAGATGCGCAGGGTTTATACGAGCAGTACTTC. It encodes CASSPDAQGLYEQYF. The chain carries TRBV18 and TRBJ2-7, with D possibly TRBD1 on 5 matching bases. CDR1 KGHSH and CDR2 LQKENI come from the germline V gene. V was pared by 2 bases and J by 4 bases, with 15 bases between. The CDR3 has 15 amino acids.

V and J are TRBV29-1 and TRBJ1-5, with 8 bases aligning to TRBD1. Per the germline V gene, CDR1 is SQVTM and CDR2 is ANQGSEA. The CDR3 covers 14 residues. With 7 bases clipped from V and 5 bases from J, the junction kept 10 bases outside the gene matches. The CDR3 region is CSAATGGIDQPQHF. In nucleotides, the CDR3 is TGCAGCGCCGCCACAGGGGGGATCGATCAGCCCCAGCATTTT. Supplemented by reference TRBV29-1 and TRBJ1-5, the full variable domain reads SAVISQKPSRDICQRGTSLTIQCQVDSQVTMMFWYRQQPGQSLTLIATANQGSEATYESGFVIDKFPISRPNLTFSTLTVSNMSPEDSSIYLCSAATGGIDQPQHFGDGTRLSIL.

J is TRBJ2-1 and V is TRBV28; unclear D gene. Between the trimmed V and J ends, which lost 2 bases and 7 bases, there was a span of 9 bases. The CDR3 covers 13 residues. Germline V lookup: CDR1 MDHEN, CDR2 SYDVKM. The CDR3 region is CASSLGAQNEQFF. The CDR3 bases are TGTGCCAGCAGTTTAGGAGCGCAGAATGAGCAGTTCTTC.

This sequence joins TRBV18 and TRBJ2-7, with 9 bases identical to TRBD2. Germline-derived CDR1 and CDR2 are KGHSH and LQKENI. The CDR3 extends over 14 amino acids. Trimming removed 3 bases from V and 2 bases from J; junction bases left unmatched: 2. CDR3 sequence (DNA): TGTGCCAGCTCACCGGCTAGCGGGGCCTACGAGCAGTACTTC. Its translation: CASSPASGAYEQYF.

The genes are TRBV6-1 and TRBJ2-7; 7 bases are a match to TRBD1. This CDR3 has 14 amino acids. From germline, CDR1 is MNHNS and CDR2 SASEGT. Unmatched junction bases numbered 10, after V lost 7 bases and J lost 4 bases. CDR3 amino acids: CASNRDRELYEQYF. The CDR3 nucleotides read TGTGCCAGCAACAGAGACAGGGAGCTATACGAGCAGTACTTC.

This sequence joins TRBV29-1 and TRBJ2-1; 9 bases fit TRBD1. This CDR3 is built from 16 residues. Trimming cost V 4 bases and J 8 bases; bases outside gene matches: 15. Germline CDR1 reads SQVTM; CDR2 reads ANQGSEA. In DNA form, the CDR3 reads TGCAGCGTTGGAAAATCCGGGACAGGGCCCTTGGATGAGCAGTTCTTC. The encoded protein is CSVGKSGTGPLDEQFF.

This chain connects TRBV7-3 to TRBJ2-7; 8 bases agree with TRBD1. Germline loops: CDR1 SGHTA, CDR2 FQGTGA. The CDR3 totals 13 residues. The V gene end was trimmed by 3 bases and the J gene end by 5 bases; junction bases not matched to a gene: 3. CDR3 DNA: TGTGCCAGCAGCTTGGACAGGGACCACGAGCAGTACTTC. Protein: CASSLDRDHEQYF.

As DNA, the CDR3 is TGTGCCAGCAGCGTAGGGGACGTTCGAGGTGGCTACGAGCAGTACTTC. Translated: CASSVGDVRGGYEQYF. The chain combines TRBV9 with TRBJ2-7; the D gene could be TRBD1 or TRBD2 (5 bases each). CDR3 length: 16 amino acids. V lost 0 bases and J 3 bases, leaving 16 bases between the germline ends. Germline loops: CDR1 SGDLS, CDR2 YYNGEE.

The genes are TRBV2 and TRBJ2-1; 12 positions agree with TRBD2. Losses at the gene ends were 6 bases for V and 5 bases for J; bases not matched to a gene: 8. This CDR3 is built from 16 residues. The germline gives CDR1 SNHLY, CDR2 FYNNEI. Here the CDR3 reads CASSPLAGGANNEQFF. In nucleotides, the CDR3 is TGTGCCAGCAGCCCACTAGCGGGGGGAGCCAACAATGAGCAGTTCTTC.

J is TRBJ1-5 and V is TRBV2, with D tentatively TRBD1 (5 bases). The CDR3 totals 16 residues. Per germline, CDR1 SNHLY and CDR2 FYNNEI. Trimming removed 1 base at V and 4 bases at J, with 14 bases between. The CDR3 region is CASSEGGGRENQPQHF. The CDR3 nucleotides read TGTGCCAGCAGTGAAGGGGGCGGGCGTGAGAATCAGCCCCAGCATTTT. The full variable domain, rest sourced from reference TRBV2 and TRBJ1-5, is EPEVTQTPSHQVTQMGQEVILRCVPISNHLYFYWYRQILGQKVEFLVSFYNNEISEKSEIFDDQFSVERPDGSNFTLKIRSTKLEDSAMYFCASSEGGGRENQPQHFGDGTRLSIL.